The clone carrying this T cell receptor (beta chain) was counted a few times. Its antigen is undetermined. The data were obtained in a study of T-cell memory formation after mild COVID-19. Overall study context: TCR clusters were mostly confined to one donor each. Study-wide results and caveats: The authors did not confirm SARS-CoV-2 specificity of second-wave clones peaking day 37.

Germline loops: CDR1 LGHDT, CDR2 YNNKEL (reference sequence). V lost 4 bases to trimming and J lost 2 bases, with 15 bases between them. This CDR3 contains 15 residues. Using its own MiXCR run on the 5' RACE reads, TCRdb lists one record per CDR3 protein. The repertoire consists of roughly 310,000 distinct CDR3 sequences, with roughly 15% occurring once and the leading ten covering roughly 20%. The source is a man younger than 35 who had mild COVID-19 (a few samples of this study predate the infection). Cell type and time point are not known. The chain uses TRBV3-1 and TRBJ2-7; possibly TRBD2 for D (6 bases). Sample: PBMCs or a T cell subset sorted from them (not recorded which). Here the CDR3 DNA reads TGTGCCAGCAGCCCAGGTGTCTGGGAGGCCTACGAGCAGTACTTC. Its translation: CASSPGVWEAYEQYF.